The entry below describes one T cell receptor (beta chain). Antigen specificity is unknown. This CDR3 is 16 amino acids long. The germline gives CDR1 SGHTA, CDR2 FQGNSA. With V trimmed by 3 bases and J by 3 bases, 3 bases remained unmatched. The data were taken from a study of immune cell composition in non-small cell lung cancer. Across the whole study: Tumours were mainly lung adenocarcinoma or squamous cell carcinoma. Study findings and constraints: Smoking pack-years did not significantly correlate with tumour TCR-beta clonality.

Normal lung was sampled as far from the tumour as possible, at least 3 cm. The data were produced by immunoSEQ multiplex PCR, yet TCRdb's version contains in-frame clones alone and is incomplete. This sample has about 2,500 clones, with roughly 77% found just once. This TCR derives from a human donor with non-small cell lung cancer. Sequencing used non-adjacent lung tissue. This chain joins TRBV7-2 and TRBJ2-1; 12 bases align to TRBD2. Written as DNA, the CDR3 is TGTGCCAGCAGCTTGACTAGCGGGAGAGTCTACAATGAGCAGTTCTTC. Protein sequence: CASSLTSGRVYNEQFF.